These 17 T cell receptor beta chains share one sample of origin, sequenced in a study of cytomegalovirus exposure and HLA in healthy donors. The PCR employed 60 Vbeta primers together with 13 Jbeta primers. Method: immunoSEQ multiplex PCR; TCRdb's copy keeps in-frame clones and lacks some. In the table there are about 59,000 clones, roughly four fifths of which are singletons. Sequenced sample: PBMCs. The receptors were sampled from a human donor in good health.

The gene calls are TRBV7-2 and TRBJ1-4; 8 bases map to TRBD1. CDR1 SGHTA and CDR2 FQGNSA come from the germline V gene. V lost 1 base to trimming and J lost 8 bases; unmatched junction nucleotides: 9. The CDR3 runs 16 residues. CDR3 loop: CASSLVSGQVVEKLFF. The CDR3 DNA is TGTGCCAGCAGCTTAGTCTCGGGACAGGTCGTGGAAAAACTGTTTTTT.

J is TRBJ1-6 and V is TRBV9; D unclear. V was trimmed by 2 bases and J by 2 bases, leaving 5 bases between them. Germline CDR1 SGDLS, CDR2 YYNGEE. The CDR3 is 14 residues long. Here the CDR3 reads CASSVAPYNSPLHF. CDR3 coding DNA: TGTGCCAGCAGCGTGGCACCCTATAATTCACCCCTCCACTTT.

This chain connects TRBV6-4 to TRBJ2-1; 8 nucleotides match TRBD2. V was pared by 0 bases and J by 8 bases, with 6 bases of the junction left unmatched. Germline CDR1 reads MRHNA; CDR2 reads SNTAGT. The CDR3 extends over 15 amino acids. This chain's CDR3 is CASSDSIRGGDEQFF. CDR3 sequence (DNA): TGTGCCAGCAGTGACTCGATACGGGGGGGAGATGAGCAGTTCTTC.

This chain links TRBV19 with TRBJ1-4, with D tentatively TRBD1 (6 bases). The V gene's germline CDR1 is LNHDA and CDR2 SQIVND (reference sequence). V was cut by 8 bases and J by 9 bases, with 16 bases left in between. The CDR3 totals 13 residues. The CDR3 sequence: CASRRAGAQKLFF. In DNA, the CDR3 is TGTGCCAGTCGTCGGGCGGGGGCTCAAAAACTGTTTTTT. The full variable domain, in which reference TRBV19 and TRBJ1-4 provide the parts outside the CDR3, is DGGITQSPKYLFRKEGQNVTLSCEQNLNHDAMYWYRQDPGQGLRLIYYSQIVNDFQKGDIAEGYSVSREKKESFPLTVTSAQKNPTAFYLCASRRAGAQKLFFGSGTQLSVL.

The J gene is TRBJ2-1, the V gene TRBV14; 10 nucleotides line up with TRBD2. The V and J ends lost 0 bases and 0 bases, in that order; junction bases with no gene match: 14. CDR1 and CDR2 from the germline V gene are SGHDN and FVKESK. The CDR3 covers 21 residues. In nucleotides, the CDR3 is TGTGCCAGCAGCCAAGAAGTGTGGACTAGCGGACCCCTGGGCTCCTACAATGAGCAGTTCTTC. Amino acids: CASSQEVWTSGPLGSYNEQFF.

The chain has TRBV11-3 and TRBJ2-7; tentatively, D is TRBD1 (9 bases). Trimming pared 5 bases from V and 5 bases from J, leaving 19 bases between. The CDR3 runs 15 residues. Germline CDR1 reads SGHNT; CDR2 reads YENEEA. The CDR3 nucleotides read TGTGCCAGCAGCCGGGAGGGACAGGGTTTCAACGAGCAGTACTTC. It specifies CASSREGQGFNEQYF. The whole variable domain, filled in from reference TRBV11-3 and TRBJ2-7, reads EAGVVQSPRYKIIEKKQPVAFWCNPISGHNTLYWYLQNLGQGPELLIRYENEEAVDDSQLPKDRFSAERLKGVDSTLKIQPAELGDSAVYLCASSREGQGFNEQYFGPGTRLTVT.

J is TRBJ1-1 and V is TRBV2; TRBD1 might be the D (6 bases). Germline loops: CDR1 SNHLY, CDR2 FYNNEI. V lost 2 bases to trimming and J lost 3 bases, with 10 bases between them. This CDR3 spans 14 amino acids. CDR3 coding DNA: TGTGCCAGCAGTGAACAGGGGACGGACACTGAAGCTTTCTTT. Amino acids: CASSEQGTDTEAFF.

V usage is TRBV14 and J usage is TRBJ2-1; the match to TRBD2 covers 14 bases. Germline CDR1 SGHDN, CDR2 FVKESK. With 3 bases clipped from V and 0 bases from J, the junction kept 4 bases outside the gene matches. This CDR3 is built from 18 residues. Here the CDR3 reads CASSQTSGGARSYNEQFF. DNA of the CDR3: TGTGCCAGCAGCCAGACTAGCGGGGGGGCCCGCTCCTACAATGAGCAGTTCTTC.

This clone was detected once. The chain uses TRBV4-2 and TRBJ2-2; 12 nucleotides agree with TRBD2. After removal of 4 bases from V and 2 bases from J, the junction contained 8 bases not matched to a gene. Germline CDR1 LGHNA, CDR2 YNFKEQ. The CDR3 has 18 residues. CDR3 protein: CASSPEASGRENTGELFF. The CDR3 nucleotides read TGTGCCAGCAGCCCCGAGGCTAGCGGGAGGGAAAACACCGGGGAGCTGTTTTTT.

V is TRBV4-3 and J is TRBJ2-3; D is ambiguous. Germline CDR1 and CDR2: LGHNA and YSLEER. Trimming pared 0 bases from V and 5 bases from J, leaving 12 bases between. The CDR3 contains 15 residues. The CDR3 loop reads CASSQEKQALDTQYF. CDR3 DNA sequence: TGCGCCAGCAGCCAAGAGAAGCAGGCCTTAGATACGCAGTATTTT.

The chain is built from TRBV7-6 and TRBJ2-2; 8 nucleotides align to TRBD1. This CDR3 has 15 amino acids. In germline, CDR1 is SGHVS, CDR2 FNYEAQ. Losses at the gene ends were 3 bases for V and 7 bases for J; bases not matched to a gene: 7. The CDR3 nucleotides read TGTGCCAGCAGCTTCGCAGGGGGCGAGTACGGGGAGCTGTTTTTT. It translates to CASSFAGGEYGELFF.

The chain joins TRBV28 to TRBJ2-3; tentative D call: TRBD2 (6 bases). Germline-derived CDR1 and CDR2 are MDHEN and SYDVKM. Trimming stripped 7 bases from V and 4 bases from J, with 15 bases between. This CDR3 is built from 14 residues. CDR3 residues: CASTKLGGADTQYF. The CDR3 nucleotides read TGTGCCAGCACCAAGTTGGGAGGTGCAGATACGCAGTATTTT.

The V and J genes are TRBV7-2 and TRBJ2-3; the D is unclear. Looked up from germline, CDR1 is SGHTA and CDR2 is FQGNSA. Trimming cost V 5 bases and J 8 bases, with 11 bases left between them. The CDR3 length is 12 residues. The CDR3 spells CASSPGPGTQYF. The CDR3 DNA reads as TGTGCCAGCAGCCCGGGTCCCGGTACGCAGTATTTT.

The J gene is TRBJ1-1, the V gene TRBV4-1; D might be TRBD1 (5 bases). CDR3 size: 14 residues. The V gene's germline CDR1 is MGHRA and CDR2 YSYEKL. Trimming shortened V by 6 bases and J by 1 base, and 12 bases separated the two germline ends. As DNA, the CDR3 is TGCGCCAGCAGTCCGGACATTGAGAACACTGAAGCTTTCTTT. As protein: CASSPDIENTEAFF.

The chain is built from TRBV29-1 and TRBJ1-5; D is unclear. Germline values: CDR1 SQVTM, CDR2 ANQGSEA. The CDR3 runs to 15 residues. Trimming cost V 4 bases and J 2 bases, with 15 bases left between them. The CDR3 region has the DNA TGCAGCGTTGGAATTAGGAAGCGTGGCAATCAGCCCCAGCATTTT. This sequence encodes CSVGIRKRGNQPQHF. Supplemented by reference TRBV29-1 and TRBJ1-5, the full variable domain reads SAVISQKPSRDICQRGTSLTIQCQVDSQVTMMFWYRQQPGQSLTLIATANQGSEATYESGFVIDKFPISRPNLTFSTLTVSNMSPEDSSIYLCSVGIRKRGNQPQHFGDGTRLSIL.

This chain uses TRBV6-1 with TRBJ2-7; D might be TRBD1 (5 bases). This CDR3 has 13 residues. Germline V CDR1 and CDR2: MNHNS, SASEGT. Trimming left V 3 bases short and J 2 bases short, with 8 bases between. CDR3 sequence: CASSDQGTYEQYF. CDR3 bases: TGTGCCAGCAGTGACCAGGGAACCTACGAGCAGTACTTC.

The V and J genes are TRBV21-1 and TRBJ2-7; TRBD1, the table's D call, lacks a check against the DNA. TRBV21-1 is assigned pseudogene status. The CDR3 extends over 12 amino acids. This CDR3 is CASSRQGYEQYF. CDR3 coding DNA: TGTGCCAGCAGTCGTCAGGGCTACGAGCAGTACTTC.